A single sample gave rise to the 14 T cell receptor beta chains below, sequenced in a study of shared clonotypes between healthy human individuals. Sequencing was performed with immunoSEQ multiplex PCR; in TCRdb, only in-frame clones are kept and a portion is missing. The sample lists about 1 million clones; 65% to 75% were seen once. What was sequenced was memory CD4+ T cells sorted from blood. Stated subset: CD45RA-negative fraction. These receptor sequences come from a man aged 18 to 30 in good health.

This chain links TRBV5-1 with TRBJ2-2; possibly TRBD1 for D (5 bases). Germline loops: CDR1 SGHRS, CDR2 YFSETQ. V lost 1 base and J 6 bases, leaving 16 bases between the germline ends. This CDR3 spans 16 amino acids. The CDR3 bases are TGCGCCAGCAGCTTGCAGGGCGAAGCCAGATCCGGGGAGCTGTTTTTT. Amino acids: CASSLQGEARSGELFF.

V and J are TRBV5-1 and TRBJ2-3, with TRBD1 identical over 7 bases. Unmatched junction bases numbered 17, after V lost 7 bases and J lost 6 bases. From germline, CDR1 is SGHRS and CDR2 YFSETQ. The CDR3 is 16 residues long. The CDR3 region is CASVSGRQGMSDTQYF. The CDR3 DNA reads as TGCGCCAGCGTTTCGGGGCGACAGGGAATGAGCGATACGCAGTATTTT.

This chain uses TRBV27 with TRBJ2-5; D is unresolved. The ends were cut back, 7 bases at V and 6 bases at J, with 3 bases in the middle. This CDR3 comprises 9 residues. CDR1 and CDR2 (germline): MNHEY, SMNVEV (reference sequence). The CDR3 DNA reads TGTGCCAGCATAAAGACCCAGTACTTC. It translates to CASIKTQYF.

This chain uses TRBV2 with TRBJ2-5, with 8 bases identical to TRBD2. V was clipped by 5 bases and J by 2 bases; unmatched bases: 7. The CDR3 is 15 amino acids. Per the germline V gene, CDR1 is SNHLY and CDR2 is FYNNEI. CDR3 protein: CASSRVGLGQETQYF. The DNA of the CDR3 is TGTGCCAGCAGTAGGGTGGGACTAGGTCAAGAGACCCAGTACTTC.

In this sample, this clone turned up once. V gene TRBV10-2 combines with J gene TRBJ2-1; 7 bases fit TRBD2. Trimming at V came to 6 bases and at J to 7 bases, leaving 18 bases not matched to a gene. The CDR3 covers 17 residues. Germline V CDR1 and CDR2: WSHSY, SAAADI. CDR3 DNA sequence: TGCGCCAGCAGACCGGGACGAACAGGACTAGAAGAAAATGAGCAGTTCTTC. As protein: CASRPGRTGLEENEQFF.

V gene TRBV27 combines with J gene TRBJ2-2; 7 positions match TRBD2. The CDR3 sequence is 16 residues long. Germline V gene lookup returns CDR1 MNHEY and CDR2 SMNVEV (reference sequence). The trim removed 5 bases at V and 4 bases at J, leaving 10 bases unmatched. The CDR3: CASSEPGGAGTGELFF. The CDR3 nucleotides read TGTGCCAGCAGTGAACCGGGGGGAGCTGGCACCGGGGAGCTGTTTTTT.

The gene calls are TRBV28 and TRBJ2-7, with D perhaps TRBD2 (6 bases). The ends were cut back, 7 bases at V and 12 bases at J, with 19 bases in the middle. CDR1 is MDHEN, CDR2 SYDVKM, per germline. This CDR3 has 12 residues. CDR3 in amino acids: CASTSWEVRWYF. CDR3 nucleotides: TGTGCCAGCACCTCGTGGGAGGTCCGCTGGTACTTC.

The rearrangement uses TRBV5-4 and TRBJ2-1, with D maybe TRBD2 (6 bases). Germline CDR1 SGHNT, CDR2 YYREEE (reference sequence). This CDR3 contains 16 residues. V gave up 6 bases and J gave up 4 bases, with 20 bases separating them. The CDR3 DNA is TGTGCCAGCAAGGGACTTCCCCTTGGAGGTTACAATGAGCAGTTCTTC. Encoded protein: CASKGLPLGGYNEQFF.

Comment on this clone: This clone may be a read error of a much larger clone one base away. The chain carries TRBV5-3 and TRBJ2-5; D ambiguous. TRBV5-3 is designated an ORF whose function remains uncertain. CDR3 size: 12 residues. The CDR3 nucleotides read TGTGCCAGCAGCTTGGTTCAAGAGACCCAGTACTTC. Its protein is CASSLVQETQYF.

The chain is built from TRBV27 and TRBJ2-7; D gene uncertain. The CDR3 contains 13 residues. Germline V gene lookup returns CDR1 MNHEY and CDR2 SMNVEV (reference sequence). Trimming cost V 4 bases and J 0 bases, with 7 bases left between them. Written as DNA, the CDR3 is TGTGCCAGCAGTTCGGGCCTCTCCTACGAGCAGTACTTC. Encoded protein: CASSSGLSYEQYF.

V and J are TRBV27 and TRBJ1-5, with D maybe TRBD1 (5 bases). This CDR3 is built from 14 residues. Germline loops: CDR1 MNHEY, CDR2 SMNVEV (reference sequence). Trimming stripped 4 bases from V and 3 bases from J, with 10 bases between. The CDR3 DNA is TGTGCCAGCAGTTACGGGGCCGACAATCAGCCCCAGCATTTT. It yields the protein CASSYGADNQPQHF.

The gene calls are TRBV6-1 and TRBJ2-1, with 11 bases lining up with TRBD2. CDR1 and CDR2 (germline): MNHNS, SASEGT. The length of the CDR3 is 15 residues. V trimming: 4 bases; J trimming: 10 bases; junction bases outside the gene matches: 9. CDR3 DNA sequence: TGTGCCAGCAGTGCACTAGCGGGAGTAGGGGGAGAGCAGTTCTTC. Encoded protein: CASSALAGVGGEQFF.

The chain couples TRBV2 to TRBJ1-1; no clear D gene. The V gene lost 2 bases and the J gene lost 10 bases, with 11 bases spanning the gap. The CDR3 consists of 12 residues. In germline, CDR1 is SNHLY, CDR2 FYNNEI. DNA of the CDR3: TGTGCCAGCAGTGAAACCGGCTTTGGAGCTTTCTTT. Encoded protein: CASSETGFGAFF.

V gene TRBV6-6 combines with J gene TRBJ2-2; no firm D call. V lost 6 bases and J 2 bases, leaving 1 base between the germline ends. The CDR3 is 11 amino acids. Germline values: CDR1 MNHNY, CDR2 SVGAGI (reference sequence). For the CDR3, the DNA is TGTGCCAGCAGCAACACCGGGGAGCTGTTTTTT. Its translation is CASSNTGELFF.